One and the same sample provided the 29 T cell receptor beta chains below, sequenced in a study of glioma-infiltrating T cells after dendritic cell vaccination. Assay used: immunoSEQ multiplex PCR; TCRdb lists only in-frame clones, some missing. Of about 50,000 clones in the sample, approximately 91% are singletons; the top ten hold 5.3%. Time point defined: after dendritic cell vaccination, including at tumor progression/relapse. The material sequenced was blood, taken after dendritic cell vaccination. These receptors all come from a human donor with glioblastoma.

The CDR3 DNA reads as TGTGCCAGCAGCCGCGACAGGGGAGGGGTCTACGAGCAGTACTTC. Translating it yields CASSRDRGGVYEQYF. The rearrangement links TRBV9 to TRBJ2-7; perhaps TRBD1 as D (8 bases). The V gene lost 4 bases and the J gene lost 3 bases, with 17 bases spanning the gap. Looked up from germline, CDR1 is SGDLS and CDR2 is YYNGEE. This CDR3 has 15 amino acids.

The V call is TRBV19, the J call TRBJ1-5; D possibly corresponds to TRBD1 (5 bases). With 3 bases removed from V and 3 bases from J, the gap between germline ends came to 12 bases. CDR1 is LNHDA and CDR2 is SQIVND in the germline V gene (reference sequence). This CDR3 comprises 15 residues. The CDR3 protein is CASSITAGNNQPQHF. As DNA, the CDR3 is TGTGCCAGTAGTATCACGGCAGGGAACAATCAGCCCCAGCATTTT.

V and J are TRBV7-2 and TRBJ2-5; D might be TRBD2 (5 bases). Germline loops: CDR1 SGHTA, CDR2 FQGNSA. This CDR3 is 15 amino acids long. V lost 5 bases, J lost 6 bases, and 19 bases lay in between. CDR3 region: CASSRAREGRKTQYF. The CDR3, as DNA: TGTGCCAGCAGCCGCGCGAGAGAGGGAAGGAAGACCCAGTACTTC.

The CDR3 region is CASSKTVAKNIQYF. CDR3 coding DNA: TGTGCCAGCAGTAAGACAGTGGCCAAAAACATTCAGTACTTC. The V call is TRBV28, the J call TRBJ2-4, with D possibly TRBD1 on 5 matching bases. Germline V gives CDR1 MDHEN, CDR2 SYDVKM. V was shortened by 5 bases and J by 1 base, with 9 bases between the two germline ends. CDR3 length: 14 residues.

The V call is TRBV7-4, the J call TRBJ2-7; 10 bases are a match to TRBD1. The J segment lost 1 base and the V segment lost 5 bases, leaving 5 bases of the junction unmatched. Germline CDR1 reads SGHVT; CDR2 reads SQSDAQ. The CDR3 is 15 residues long. The CDR3 region is CASSIGQGVSYEQYF. For the CDR3, the DNA is TGTGCCAGCAGCATCGGACAGGGGGTGTCCTACGAGCAGTACTTC.

This chain links TRBV2 with TRBJ2-1; 8 nucleotides align to TRBD2. This CDR3 is 16 amino acids long. The V gene end was trimmed by 10 bases and the J gene end by 6 bases; junction bases not matched to a gene: 17. CDR1 and CDR2 from the germline V gene are SNHLY and FYNNEI. DNA of the CDR3: TGTGCCACCCTCTTCTCGGGAGGGCCATCAGCCAATGAGCAGTTCTTC. Protein product: CATLFSGGPSANEQFF.

The V call is TRBV7-2, the J call TRBJ1-2; D gene uncertain. Germline loops: CDR1 SGHTA, CDR2 FQGNSA. The CDR3 totals 14 residues. The V gene lost 5 bases and the J gene lost 3 bases, with 13 bases spanning the gap. CDR3 sequence (DNA): TGTGCCAGCAGCCCCCCCTGGGGAGACTATGGCTACACCTTC. It translates to CASSPPWGDYGYTF.

This clone appeared once. The V call is TRBV5-1, the J call TRBJ1-1; tentatively, D is TRBD1 (5 bases). Deletions cut 4 bases from V and 5 bases from J, with 18 bases between. This CDR3 has 15 amino acids. Looked up from germline, CDR1 is SGHRS and CDR2 is YFSETQ. This chain's CDR3 is CASSRGGRGSTEAFF. The CDR3 nucleotides read TGCGCCAGCAGCCGGGGGGGGAGAGGGAGTACTGAAGCTTTCTTT.

On this clone: One end of the junction is discordant with germline, which a read error may explain. The chain is built from TRBV7-7 and TRBJ2-5; the match to TRBD1 covers 11 bases. Germline CDR1 SSHAT, CDR2 FNYEAQ (reference sequence). This CDR3 contains 15 residues. Written as DNA, the CDR3 is TGTGCTAGCAGCCGGACAGGGGGCTGGGGGGAGACCCAGTACTTC. It is translated as CASSRTGGWGETQYF.

The gene calls are TRBV5-1 and TRBJ2-5; D ambiguous. The CDR3 covers 12 residues. CDR1 and CDR2 from the germline V gene are SGHRS and YFSETQ. The V gene lost 4 bases and the J gene lost 5 bases, with 9 bases spanning the gap. DNA for the CDR3: TGCGCCAGCAGCCAAACAAAGGAGACCCAGTACTTC. It translates to CASSQTKETQYF.

This sequence joins TRBV19 and TRBJ2-2; a weak D match, TRBD1 (6 bases). Trimming removed 2 bases from V and 2 bases from J, with 15 bases in between. Germline V CDR1 and CDR2: LNHDA, SQIVND (reference sequence). The CDR3 runs 17 residues. DNA for the CDR3: TGTGCCAGTAGTATACTAAGGACAGTCCGCAACACCGGGGAGCTGTTTTTT. This translates into CASSILRTVRNTGELFF. The full variable domain, its missing parts supplied by reference TRBV19 and TRBJ2-2, is DGGITQSPKYLFRKEGQNVTLSCEQNLNHDAMYWYRQDPGQGLRLIYYSQIVNDFQKGDIAEGYSVSREKKESFPLTVTSAQKNPTAFYLCASSILRTVRNTGELFFGEGSRLTVL.

This clone occurred once. This rearrangement joins TRBV2 to TRBJ1-1; 7 bases line up with TRBD1. This CDR3 has 13 amino acids. CDR1 and CDR2 (germline): SNHLY, FYNNEI. The J segment lost 0 bases and the V segment lost 10 bases, leaving 5 bases of the junction unmatched. CDR3 nucleotides: TGTGCCACCAACAGGGGAATGAACACTGAAGCTTTCTTT. Encoded protein: CATNRGMNTEAFF.

This rearrangement joins TRBV7-9 to TRBJ1-2, with D possibly matching TRBD1 (6 bases). The germline gives CDR1 SEHNR, CDR2 FQNEAQ (reference sequence). This CDR3 has 14 residues. Trimming left V 1 base short and J 3 bases short, with 9 bases between. The CDR3 reads CASSLEDSYYGYTF. CDR3 DNA sequence: TGTGCCAGCAGCTTAGAGGACAGTTACTATGGCTACACCTTC.

The DNA of the CDR3 is TGTGCCAGCAGCCCTCCTAGACTCTCTGGAAACACCATATATTTT. It codes for CASSPPRLSGNTIYF. The chain couples TRBV28 to TRBJ1-3; D not certain. The CDR3 spans 15 residues. V was clipped by 6 bases and J by 0 bases, with 12 bases between them. Germline V gene lookup returns CDR1 MDHEN and CDR2 SYDVKM.

The chain is built from TRBV29-1 and TRBJ2-1; 7 bases are shared with TRBD2. CDR1 SQVTM and CDR2 ANQGSEA come from the germline V gene. CDR3 length: 13 residues. V was clipped by 4 bases and J by 9 bases; unmatched bases: 9. CDR3 loop: CSVGLGPSGEQFF. The CDR3, as DNA: TGCAGCGTTGGGCTGGGGCCTAGCGGTGAGCAGTTCTTC.

The chain uses TRBV29-1 and TRBJ2-7; D possibly corresponds to TRBD1 (6 bases). Germline CDR1 and CDR2: SQVTM and ANQGSEA. Trimming pared 6 bases from V and 6 bases from J, leaving 12 bases between. The CDR3 runs 11 residues. CDR3 bases: TGCAGCGTCACTACAGGGACCGAGCAGTACTTC. Translated, it gives CSVTTGTEQYF.

The chain has TRBV5-1 and TRBJ1-3; TRBD1 matches 8 bases. Germline loops: CDR1 SGHRS, CDR2 YFSETQ. CDR3 size: 15 residues. V shed 6 bases and J 0 bases; nucleotides not matched to a gene: 5. The CDR3 region is CASTTDRVSGNTIYF. The CDR3 bases are TGCGCCAGCACTACGGACAGGGTCTCTGGAAACACCATATATTTT. Together with reference TRBV5-1 and TRBJ1-3, the CDR3 gives the full variable domain: KAGVTQTPRYLIKTRGQQVTLSCSPISGHRSVSWYQQTPGQGLQFLFEYFSETQRNKGNFPGRFSGRQFSNSRSEMNVSTLELGDSALYLCASTTDRVSGNTIYFGEGSWLTVV.

This clone showed up just a few times. The chain uses TRBV2 and TRBJ1-1; the D gene is possibly TRBD1 (5 bases). CDR1 is SNHLY, CDR2 FYNNEI, per germline. This CDR3 is 14 amino acids long. The V end lost 4 bases, the J end lost 1 base, and 10 bases lay between the germline ends. This CDR3 reads CASSAGGANTEAFF. CDR3 DNA: TGTGCCAGCAGTGCTGGCGGGGCGAACACTGAAGCTTTCTTT. The full variable domain, in which reference TRBV2 and TRBJ1-1 provide the parts outside the CDR3, is EPEVTQTPSHQVTQMGQEVILRCVPISNHLYFYWYRQILGQKVEFLVSFYNNEISEKSEIFDDQFSVERPDGSNFTLKIRSTKLEDSAMYFCASSAGGANTEAFFGQGTRLTVV.

This clone was seen only once. The V call is TRBV5-6, the J call TRBJ1-6; possibly TRBD1 for D (5 bases). Trimming removed 0 bases from V and 7 bases from J, with 8 bases in between. Germline V lookup: CDR1 SGHDT, CDR2 YYEEEE. This CDR3 is 14 amino acids long. The CDR3 sequence is CASSLGQRNSPLHF. The CDR3 region has the DNA TGTGCCAGCAGCTTGGGACAGCGAAATTCACCCCTCCACTTT.

This chain joins TRBV6-6 and TRBJ2-3; D call uncertain. Germline CDR1 and CDR2: MNHNY and SVGAGI (reference sequence). V was cut by 5 bases and J by 0 bases, with 9 bases left in between. The CDR3 has 14 amino acids. The CDR3, as DNA: TGTGCCAGCAGTAGCAGACACAGCACAGATACGCAGTATTTT. It encodes CASSSRHSTDTQYF.

The chain employs TRBV19 and TRBJ1-4; D is undetermined. Germline CDR1 is LNHDA and CDR2 is SQIVND (reference sequence). The CDR3 loop spans 15 amino acids. Between the trimmed V and J ends, which lost 3 bases and 5 bases, there was a span of 13 bases. The chain's CDR3 is CASSIGGVGNEKLFF. The CDR3, as DNA: TGTGCCAGTAGTATCGGCGGGGTGGGGAATGAAAAACTGTTTTTT. Supplemented by reference TRBV19 and TRBJ1-4, the full variable domain reads DGGITQSPKYLFRKEGQNVTLSCEQNLNHDAMYWYRQDPGQGLRLIYYSQIVNDFQKGDIAEGYSVSREKKESFPLTVTSAQKNPTAFYLCASSIGGVGNEKLFFGSGTQLSVL.

The V gene is TRBV19, the J gene TRBJ1-4; D possibly corresponds to TRBD1 (6 bases). Per the germline V gene, CDR1 is LNHDA and CDR2 is SQIVND (reference sequence). CDR3 size: 15 residues. Trimming took 7 bases from V and 3 from J, leaving 15 bases between them. Here the CDR3 DNA reads TGTGCCAGTACCTTTCTGGGGGCTTCTAATGAAAAACTGTTTTTT. Residues: CASTFLGASNEKLFF. Using reference TRBV19 and TRBJ1-4 for the parts outside the CDR3, the full variable domain is DGGITQSPKYLFRKEGQNVTLSCEQNLNHDAMYWYRQDPGQGLRLIYYSQIVNDFQKGDIAEGYSVSREKKESFPLTVTSAQKNPTAFYLCASTFLGASNEKLFFGSGTQLSVL.

In DNA, the CDR3 is TGTGCCAGCAGCCCTAGGGCGGGGGACCCTACAAGCTCTGGAAACACCATATATTTT. Translating it yields CASSPRAGDPTSSGNTIYF. This chain links TRBV28 with TRBJ1-3; D perhaps matches TRBD1 (5 bases). The V and J ends lost 6 bases and 0 bases respectively, with 24 bases between them. This CDR3 has 19 amino acids. Germline loops: CDR1 MDHEN, CDR2 SYDVKM. The variable domain in full, completed from reference TRBV28 and TRBJ1-3, reads DVKVTQSSRYLVKRTGEKVFLECVQDMDHENMFWYRQDPGLGLRLIYFSYDVKMKEKGDIPEGYSVSREKKERFSLILESASTNQTSMYLCASSPRAGDPTSSGNTIYFGEGSWLTVV.

The J gene is TRBJ2-7, the V gene TRBV11-3; 7 nucleotides align to TRBD1. The CDR3 totals 15 residues. V lost 5 bases, J lost 4 bases, and 11 bases stayed unmatched. CDR1 and CDR2 from the germline V gene are SGHNT and YENEEA. The CDR3 DNA sequence: TGTGCCAGCAGCAAACAGACAGGGATCGGGTACGAGCAGTACTTC. Protein product: CASSKQTGIGYEQYF.

The rearrangement links TRBV28 to TRBJ1-1; possible D gene TRBD1, 6 bases. The CDR3 length is 15 residues. Trimming pared 1 base from V and 7 bases from J, leaving 16 bases between. Germline loops: CDR1 MDHEN, CDR2 SYDVKM. CDR3 sequence: CASSLSGGKRGEAFF. The CDR3 region has the DNA TGTGCCAGCAGTTTATCGGGGGGCAAGAGGGGTGAAGCTTTCTTT.

V usage is TRBV28 and J usage is TRBJ2-7; D remains ambiguous. The CDR3 spans 14 residues. Trimming left V 5 bases short and J 1 base short, with 12 bases between. Germline V CDR1 and CDR2: MDHEN, SYDVKM. This CDR3 is CASSPAARSYEQYF. DNA of the CDR3: TGTGCCAGCAGTCCAGCCGCGCGGTCCTACGAGCAGTACTTC.

The V gene is TRBV18, the J gene TRBJ2-2; 9 bases are shared with TRBD2. Germline CDR1 KGHSH, CDR2 LQKENI. Trimming removed 9 bases from V and 1 base from J; junction bases left unmatched: 9. There are 16 residues in the CDR3. Here the CDR3 DNA reads TGTGCCAGTCCACCCCCTAGCGGGGAGAACACCGGGGAGCTGTTTTTT. Translation: CASPPPSGENTGELFF.

The V call is TRBV5-4, the J call TRBJ2-3, with 7 bases that match TRBD2. The CDR3 covers 17 residues. The V segment lost 0 bases and the J segment 2 bases; nucleotides outside the gene matches: 9. Looked up from germline, CDR1 is SGHNT and CDR2 is YYREEE (reference sequence). The CDR3 sequence is CASSLARGRSYTDTQYF. In DNA form, the CDR3 reads TGTGCCAGCAGCTTGGCTCGCGGGAGATCCTACACAGATACGCAGTATTTT.

The gene calls are TRBV7-8 and TRBJ1-1, with TRBD1 identical over 7 bases. CDR3 length: 15 amino acids. The ends lost 5 bases at V and 4 bases at J; junction bases unmatched: 10. Germline V gives CDR1 SGHVS, CDR2 FQNEAQ. CDR3: CASSETGVAGTEAFF. The CDR3 coding sequence is TGTGCCAGCAGCGAAACAGGGGTTGCGGGCACTGAAGCTTTCTTT.